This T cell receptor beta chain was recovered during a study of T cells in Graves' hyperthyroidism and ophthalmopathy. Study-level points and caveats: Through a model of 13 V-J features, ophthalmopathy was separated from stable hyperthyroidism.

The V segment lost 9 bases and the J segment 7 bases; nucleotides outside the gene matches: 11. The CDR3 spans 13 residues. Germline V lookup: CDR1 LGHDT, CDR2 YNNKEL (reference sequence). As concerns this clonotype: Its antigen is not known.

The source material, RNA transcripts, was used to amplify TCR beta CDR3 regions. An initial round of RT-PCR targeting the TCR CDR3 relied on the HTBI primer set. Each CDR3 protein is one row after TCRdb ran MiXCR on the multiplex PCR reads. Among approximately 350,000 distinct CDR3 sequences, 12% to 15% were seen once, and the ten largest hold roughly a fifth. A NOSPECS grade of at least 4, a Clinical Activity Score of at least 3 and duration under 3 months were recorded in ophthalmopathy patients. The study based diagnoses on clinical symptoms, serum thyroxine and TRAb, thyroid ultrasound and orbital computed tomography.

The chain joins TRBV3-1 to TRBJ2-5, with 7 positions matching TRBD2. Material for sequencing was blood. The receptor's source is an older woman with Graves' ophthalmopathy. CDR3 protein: CASKTSSRGTQYF. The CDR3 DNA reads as TGTGCCAGTAAGACTAGCTCTCGGGGGACCCAGTACTTC.